The entry below gives a single TCR beta chain sequence along with its context. Its binding antigen is unknown. Within one base of it there is no much larger clone, and no base qualities were kept. Collaborating institutions collected whole blood in K2EDTA tubes following their own protocols. For TCRbeta analysis, collaborator samples were shipped as frozen whole blood, as isolated PBMCs, or as DNA extracted from either sample type. TCRbeta CDR3 regions were amplified from genomic DNA using the immunoSEQ Assay, a bias-controlled multiplex PCR. The authors' pipeline ran thus. Within the assay, amplification of reference gene primers was used to estimate how many nucleated cells each sample contained. Sequence reads were collapsed and filtered to measure the absolute abundance of every unique TCRbeta CDR3 rearrangement. Productive Simpson clonality was computed per sample as the square root of Simpson's diversity index over productive rearrangements. The immuneACCESS repertoire file appears here via TCRdb, limited to in-frame rearrangements. These files lack a portion of the clones; in checked studies, under half of the deficit traces to unresolved V genes, and the cause of the others is not known. Clone size and V and J calls were adopted from that table, with D and trimming inferred from the DNA. Recorded for this sample are roughly 700,000 clones; just under 90% of them occurred a single time. The ten largest account for approximately 0.3% of the sample.

The entry originates in a study of blood T cell repertoires in COVID-19 (dated by TCRdb to 2020 to 2022). Regarding the complete study: Collaborator samples came from the United States, Italy and Spain and covered acute and convalescent phases of COVID-19. The prospective study material was composed of cDNA or gDNA derived from T cells, B-cell-depleted T cells, or PBMCs. The dataset comprised deeply sampled blood TCRbeta repertoires from subjects exposed to, actively infected with, or recovered from COVID-19. The repertoires were released in a freely available public database intended as a resource for research on the immune response to SARS-CoV-2. Samples were obtained from the ongoing ImmuneRACE study (first 160 participants) and from over 1,000 subjects provided by 6 global collaborators. Sample metadata almost always included a de-identified subject ID, COVID-19 status, age in years and sex. Where HLA class I and class II types were available, the types were taken from metadata supplied by the sample provider, not from assay-based typing. The study at large found these results: The amount of clinical and demographic metadata varied by source and participant and was provided uncurated.

The germline V gene (reference sequence) supplies CDR1 SEHNR and CDR2 FQNEAQ. Germline trimming: 3 bases from V, 6 bases from J; junction bases outside gene matches: 8. From the cysteine up to the phenylalanine, the CDR3 has a length of 16 residues. The CDR3 DNA has 48 bases and is translated from base 1. Recombination linked TRBV7-9 to TRBJ1-6, and 7 bases in between align with TRBD1. What was sequenced was peripheral blood. The clonotype was recovered from a woman between 18 and 29 years old with acute or convalescent COVID-19. The encoded CDR3 is CASSFDAGTANSPLHF. The nucleotides are TGTGCCAGCAGCTTTGACGCAGGGACAGCTAATTCACCCCTCCACTTT.